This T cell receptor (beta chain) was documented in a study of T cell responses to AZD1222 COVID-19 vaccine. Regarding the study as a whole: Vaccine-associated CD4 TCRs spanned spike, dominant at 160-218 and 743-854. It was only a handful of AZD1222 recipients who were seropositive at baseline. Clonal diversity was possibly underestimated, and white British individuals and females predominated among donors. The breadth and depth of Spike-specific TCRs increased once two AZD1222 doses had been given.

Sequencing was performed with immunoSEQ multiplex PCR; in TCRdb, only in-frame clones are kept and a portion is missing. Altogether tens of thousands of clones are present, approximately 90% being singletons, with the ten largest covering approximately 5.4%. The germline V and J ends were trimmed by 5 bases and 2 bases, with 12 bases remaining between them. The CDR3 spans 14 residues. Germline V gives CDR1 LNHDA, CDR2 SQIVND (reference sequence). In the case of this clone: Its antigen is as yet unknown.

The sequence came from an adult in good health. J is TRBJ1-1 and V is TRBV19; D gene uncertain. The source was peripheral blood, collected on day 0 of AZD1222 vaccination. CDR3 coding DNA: TGTGCCAGTAGTCCACAGATCTATAACACTGAAGCTTTCTTT. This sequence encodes CASSPQIYNTEAFF. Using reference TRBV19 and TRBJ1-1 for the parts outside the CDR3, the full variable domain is DGGITQSPKYLFRKEGQNVTLSCEQNLNHDAMYWYRQDPGQGLRLIYYSQIVNDFQKGDIAEGYSVSREKKESFPLTVTSAQKNPTAFYLCASSPQIYNTEAFFGQGTRLTVV.